The 15 T cell receptor beta chains below were found in one sample sequenced in a study of regulatory T cells in long-lasting Graves disease. Construction of the TCR beta libraries employed iRepertoire HTBI primers in conjunction with Arm-PCR of CDR3 regions. TCRdb recomputed calls from the multiplex PCR reads with MiXCR, one row per CDR3 protein. The sample lists 350,000 to 400,000 distinct CDR3 sequences, around 16% seen once, with around 21% in the top ten. Time point meaning: newly diagnosed GD, antithyroid drugs for less than 3 months. With RNA extracted from PBMCs as input, the TCR library was made. The data also belong to a second study, concerning T cells in Graves' hyperthyroidism and ophthalmopathy.

Sequencing used peripheral blood mononuclear cells (PBMCs), obtained at new diagnosis, from a patient treated with antithyroid drugs. The receptors come from a woman under 30 with Graves disease.

This sequence joins TRBV29-1 and TRBJ1-1; D unclear. V was shortened by 7 bases and J by 7 bases, with 25 bases between the two germline ends. Germline CDR1 reads SQVTM; CDR2 reads ANQGSEA. The CDR3 is made up of 15 amino acids. CDR3 sequence reads: CSARPGASQEHEAFF. The CDR3 DNA is TGCAGCGCCAGGCCTGGAGCCAGCCAGGAACATGAAGCTTTCTTT.

Ten or more counts support this clonotype. This chain joins TRBV11-3 and TRBJ2-1, with D uncertain. Looked up from germline, CDR1 is SGHNT and CDR2 is YENEEA. The ends were cut back, 2 bases at V and 8 bases at J, with 7 bases in the middle. The CDR3 length is 12 residues. For the CDR3, the DNA is TGTGCCAGCAGCTTAAGCGAACATGAGCAGTTCTTC. Translating gives CASSLSEHEQFF.

At least ten counts were recorded for this clonotype. This chain connects TRBV11-2 to TRBJ2-7; perhaps TRBD1 as D (5 bases). Per the germline V gene, CDR1 is SGHAT and CDR2 is FQNNGV. V lost 5 bases and J lost 2, with 13 bases in between. There are 14 residues in the CDR3. CDR3: CASSPRTFAYEQYF. The CDR3 coding sequence is TGTGCCAGCAGCCCCCGGACATTCGCCTACGAGCAGTACTTC. Looking up the rest from reference TRBV11-2 and TRBJ2-7 gives the full variable domain: EAGVAQSPRYKIIEKRQSVAFWCNPISGHATLYWYQQILGQGPKLLIQFQNNGVVDDSQLPKDRFSAERLKGVDSTLKIQPAKLEDSAVYLCASSPRTFAYEQYFGPGTRLTVT.

The chain employs TRBV9 and TRBJ2-2, with 7 bases identical to TRBD1. The V gene end was trimmed by 10 bases and the J gene end by 0 bases; junction bases not matched to a gene: 6. CDR1 and CDR2 (germline): SGDLS, YYNGEE. The CDR3 runs 14 residues. The CDR3 reads CASGQAANTGELFF. CDR3 in DNA: TGTGCCTCAGGACAGGCTGCGAACACCGGGGAGCTGTTTTTT.

As regards this clonotype: The final CDR3 position lacks the conserved phenylalanine or tryptophan, pointing to a likely read error. V is TRBV4-1 and J is TRBJ1-4; D not resolved. Germline CDR1 is MGHRA and CDR2 is YSYEKL. Trimming stripped 0 bases from V and 6 bases from J, with 14 bases between. The CDR3 runs to 16 residues. DNA for the CDR3: TGCGCCAGCAGCCAAGAAGGACCGGAAGCCTATGAAAAACTGTTTGTT. This encodes CASSQEGPEAYEKLFV.

This clonotype was recorded many times. The chain joins TRBV12-3 or TRBV12-4 to TRBJ2-7; 9 nucleotides agree with TRBD1. V dropped 5 bases and J dropped 4; count of bases not matched to a gene: 9. The CDR3 contains 15 residues. CDR3: CASSRPGQGLYEQYF. Here the CDR3 DNA reads TGTGCCAGCAGTAGACCGGGACAGGGATTATACGAGCAGTACTTC.

Regarding this clonotype: A much more abundant neighbour one base away suggests this may be a read error. The chain combines TRBV2 with TRBJ2-7, with 13 bases fitting TRBD2. Germline V gene sequence: CDR1 SNHLY, CDR2 FYNNEI. This CDR3 is 13 amino acids long. The V segment lost 10 bases and the J segment 6 bases; nucleotides outside the gene matches: 6. In DNA form, the CDR3 reads TGTGCCACCACCGGGACTAGCGGGGTCGAGCAGTACTTC. It codes for CATTGTSGVEQYF.

This clonotype was observed at least ten times. V and J are TRBV2 and TRBJ2-7; D tentatively reads TRBD1 or TRBD2 (7 bases each). The CDR3 has 15 amino acids. CDR1 is SNHLY and CDR2 is FYNNEI in the germline V gene. The V and J ends lost 6 bases and 6 bases respectively, with 21 bases between them. CDR3 protein: CASRIGTVGRGEQYF. Here the CDR3 DNA reads TGTGCCAGCAGAATCGGGACAGTGGGGAGGGGCGAGCAGTACTTC.

The chain employs TRBV7-2 and TRBJ2-5, with a possible D match to TRBD2 (6 bases). CDR3 length equals 16 residues. V was trimmed by 4 bases and J by 2 bases, leaving 17 bases between them. CDR1 and CDR2 from the germline V gene are SGHTA and FQGNSA. The CDR3 DNA reads as TGTGCCAGCAGCTACCCGGCGGGGACCCTTCAAGAGACCCAGTACTTC. It codes for CASSYPAGTLQETQYF.

This clonotype has a count of ten or more. V and J are TRBV20-1 and TRBJ2-1; D gene ambiguous. The CDR3 consists of 16 residues. Per germline, CDR1 DFQATT and CDR2 SNEGSKA (reference sequence). V gave up 5 bases and J gave up 0 bases, with 17 bases separating them. Here the CDR3 reads CSAPGRRWDSYNEQFF. CDR3 sequence (DNA): TGCAGTGCTCCTGGTAGGCGGTGGGACTCCTACAATGAGCAGTTCTTC.

This clonotype was recorded a few times. CDR3 coding DNA: TGTGCCAGCAGTTACTCTCGTGTCTCTTGGGAGACCCAGTACTTC. This sequence encodes CASSYSRVSWETQYF. The genes are TRBV6-5 and TRBJ2-5; D unclear. The CDR3 is 15 residues long. The V end was cut by 0 bases, the J end by 5 bases, with 13 bases between. Germline V gives CDR1 MNHEY, CDR2 SVGAGI.

This clonotype occurred many times. The chain combines TRBV20-1 with TRBJ2-7; D ambiguous. This CDR3 is built from 14 residues. Germline lookup yields CDR1 DFQATT and CDR2 SNEGSKA (reference sequence). V lost 0 bases and J 4 bases, leaving 13 bases between the germline ends. The DNA of the CDR3 is TGCAGTGCTAGAGAACGGCGCTTTTCTTACGAGCAGTACTTC. Protein: CSARERRFSYEQYF.

The CDR3 loop reads CASSFRGGSLSNEQFF. The CDR3 DNA is TGTGCCAGCAGTTTTCGAGGCGGGTCTTTGAGCAATGAGCAGTTCTTC. The V gene is TRBV12-3 or TRBV12-4, the J gene TRBJ2-1; possibly TRBD2 for D (5 bases). V was clipped by 3 bases and J by 6 bases, with 18 bases between them. The length of the CDR3 is 16 residues.

In the case of this clonotype: This sequence may be a read error, since a much larger clone differs from it by one base. The chain uses TRBV12-3 or TRBV12-4 and TRBJ1-2; D gene unclear. CDR3 length: 15 residues. Trimming took off 5 bases at V and 0 bases at J, with 13 bases between the two ends. The CDR3 sequence is CASSPRLRANYGYTF. DNA for the CDR3: TGTGCCAGCAGTCCCCGACTTCGTGCTAACTATGGCTACACCTTC.

The chain employs TRBV4-1 and TRBJ2-1, with 9 bases lining up with TRBD1. V was clipped by 0 bases and J by 4 bases; unmatched bases: 7. Looked up from germline, CDR1 is MGHRA and CDR2 is YSYEKL. This CDR3 spans 17 amino acids. For the CDR3, the DNA is TGCGCCAGCAGCCAAGAAGAGACAGGGGGAGGATACAATGAGCAGTTCTTC. As protein: CASSQEETGGGYNEQFF.